The 11 T cell receptor beta chains reported below all come from one sample, sequenced in a study of blood T cell repertoires in COVID-19. Sequencing was performed with immunoSEQ multiplex PCR; in TCRdb, only in-frame clones are kept and a portion is missing. Here the sample spans around 300,000 clones, about 90% being singletons. Sequencing was carried out using PBMCs or T cells enriched from blood (not recorded which). All receptors come from a young woman who had recovered from COVID-19.

The chain recombines TRBV25-1 with TRBJ2-6, with 7 nucleotides matching TRBD2. The CDR3 is 18 amino acids. Germline V gene lookup returns CDR1 MGHDK and CDR2 SYGVNS. Trimming at V came to 1 base and at J to 2 bases, leaving 8 bases not matched to a gene. CDR3 bases: TGTGCCAGCAGTGAATTGGCGGGAGAAGCGGCTGGGGCCAACGTCCTGACTTTC. It is translated as CASSELAGEAAGANVLTF.

In DNA, the CDR3 is TGTGCCAGCAGCTTCGCAGGGGTCTACGAGCAGTACTTC. This sequence encodes CASSFAGVYEQYF. The chain carries TRBV11-2 and TRBJ2-7, with D possibly TRBD1 on 6 matching bases. The CDR3 sequence is 13 residues long. V dropped 3 bases and J dropped 3 bases, with 9 bases sitting between them. CDR1 is SGHAT, CDR2 FQNNGV, per germline.

The V and J genes are TRBV18 and TRBJ2-7; maybe TRBD2 (5 bases). CDR3 size: 15 residues. The V gene's germline CDR1 is KGHSH and CDR2 LQKENI. V dropped 6 bases and J dropped 8 bases, with 23 bases sitting between them. As DNA, the CDR3 is TGTGCCAGCTCTCGGACTGCTGAACAAGCTACGAAGCAGTACTTC. Protein: CASSRTAEQATKQYF.

This clone was seen a single time. This rearrangement joins TRBV10-3 to TRBJ2-7, with D perhaps matching TRBD2 (6 bases). Trimming stripped 10 bases from V and 7 bases from J, with 20 bases between. The CDR3 is made up of 13 amino acids. In germline, CDR1 is ENHRY, CDR2 SYGVKD. The CDR3 DNA reads TGTGCCACCTCCGAAGGGCCGGCGGGGGAGCAGTACTTC. Amino acids: CATSEGPAGEQYF.

The J gene is TRBJ2-1, the V gene TRBV4-1; 8 bases fit TRBD2. Germline-derived CDR1 and CDR2 are MGHRA and YSYEKL. CDR3 length equals 16 residues. V was pared by 4 bases and J by 9 bases, with 14 bases of the junction left unmatched. The CDR3: CASSLRTSLVPGEQFF. CDR3 nucleotide sequence: TGCGCCAGCAGCCTCCGGACTAGCTTAGTGCCGGGTGAGCAGTTCTTC.

The chain links TRBV27 to TRBJ2-7; D ambiguous. The CDR3 has 13 residues. Trimming removed 3 bases from V and 2 bases from J, with 8 bases in between. Looked up from germline, CDR1 is MNHEY and CDR2 is SMNVEV (reference sequence). The CDR3 sequence is CASSFLATYEQYF. The CDR3 bases are TGTGCCAGCAGTTTCTTGGCCACCTACGAGCAGTACTTC.

This chain links TRBV5-1 with TRBJ2-3, with 7 nucleotides matching TRBD2. V lost 1 base and J lost 3; bases outside the gene matches: 5. CDR1 SGHRS and CDR2 YFSETQ come from the germline V gene. The CDR3 totals 15 residues. CDR3 sequence reads: CASSLTPGLTDTQYF. In DNA, the CDR3 is TGCGCCAGCAGCTTGACCCCGGGACTAACAGATACGCAGTATTTT.

The V and J genes are TRBV6-2 or TRBV6-3 and TRBJ2-7; TRBD1 agrees at 9 bases. The junction had 26 bases not matched to a gene; V was cut back by 2 bases and J by 6 bases. CDR3 length: 21 amino acids. Germline values: CDR1 MNHEY, CDR2 SVGEGT. The CDR3 region has the DNA TGTGCCAGCAGTTACCCCACGTATATCGGACAGGGGAATCTAGTTCCTGGCGAGCAGTACTTC. Its translation: CASSYPTYIGQGNLVPGEQYF.

J is TRBJ1-5 and V is TRBV5-5; 8 nucleotides match TRBD1. Trimming removed 0 bases from V and 7 bases from J; junction bases left unmatched: 12. CDR3 size: 17 residues. Germline V CDR1 and CDR2: SGHKS, YYEKEE (reference sequence). CDR3 amino acids: CASSLDSPWTGWQPQHF. For the CDR3, the DNA is TGTGCCAGCAGCTTGGATTCCCCTTGGACAGGGTGGCAGCCCCAGCATTTT.

The rearrangement uses TRBV18 and TRBJ2-1, with 9 bases aligning to TRBD2. This CDR3 is 19 amino acids long. V was pared by 4 bases and J by 5 bases, with 18 bases of the junction left unmatched. Germline-derived CDR1 and CDR2 are KGHSH and LQKENI. The CDR3 DNA reads as TGTGCCAGCTCACGACAAACCCCTACGAGCGGGAGGTTGAACAATGAGCAGTTCTTC. Its translation: CASSRQTPTSGRLNNEQFF. The variable domain in full, completed from reference TRBV18 and TRBJ2-1, reads NAGVMQNPRHLVRRRGQEARLRCSPMKGHSHVYWYRQLPEEGLKFMVYLQKENIIDESGMPKERFSAEFPKEGPSILRIQQVVRGDSAAYFCASSRQTPTSGRLNNEQFFGPGTRLTVL.

This clone appeared a single time. The chain is built from TRBV4-1 and TRBJ2-1, with no clear D. The CDR3 consists of 20 residues. Germline CDR1 reads MGHRA; CDR2 reads YSYEKL. V lost 0 bases, J lost 6 bases, and 27 bases lay in between. Here the CDR3 DNA reads TGCGCCAGCAGCCAAGATTATTTGGTAATTGTTCGGGTGAATCTCAATGAGCAGTTCTTC. This sequence encodes CASSQDYLVIVRVNLNEQFF.